These T cell receptor beta chains were read from a single sample in a study of blood T cell repertoires in COVID-19. The assay was immunoSEQ multiplex PCR, and TCRdb's table has in-frame clones only and misses some. The sample carries over 100,000 clones, over 80% recorded once. The material sequenced was peripheral blood. The receptors originated from a man aged 45 to 65 with acute or convalescent COVID-19. Each CDR3 is given with its conserved first and last residue. The order of the fields is J gene, D gene, V gene, clone size, CDR3 protein, CDR3 DNA. D genes are given only for firm matches. Clone size, where shown, is once, few, many, or a class for clones that have expanded.

TRBJ2-7,NA,TRBV2,few,CASSDNGGRYEQYF,TGTGCCAGCAGTGATAACGGGGGACGCTACGAGCAGTACTTC
TRBJ1-4,NA,TRBV11-2,NA,CASSGRDILGEKLFF,TGTGCCAGCAGCGGCCGGGACATATTGGGGGAAAAACTGTTTTTT
TRBJ2-3,TRBD2,TRBV28,NA,CASRPTLSGSIDTQYF,TGTGCCAGCAGGCCTACCCTTAGCGGGAGTATAGATACGCAGTATTTT
TRBJ2-7,TRBD2,TRBV28,NA,CASSPGGRGDEQYF,TGTGCCAGCAGCCCGGGCGGGAGGGGGGACGAGCAGTACTTC
TRBJ1-5,TRBD1,TRBV12-3/TRBV12-4,NA,CASRGDRNQPQHF,TGTGCCAGCAGGGGGGACAGAAATCAGCCCCAGCATTTT
TRBJ2-1,TRBD1,TRBV19,NA,CASSIGQGGSYNEQFF,TGTGCCAGTAGTATCGGACAGGGTGGCTCCTACAATGAGCAGTTCTTC
TRBJ1-2,TRBD1,TRBV18,NA,CASSPFTDRADYGYTF,TGTGCCAGCTCACCATTTACGGACAGGGCTGACTATGGCTACACCTTC
TRBJ1-3,NA,TRBV7-8,NA,CASSLARSGRNTIYF,TGTGCCAGCAGCTTAGCGCGGTCAGGGCGAAACACCATATATTTT
TRBJ2-5,TRBD2,TRBV5-1,NA,CASSLTGTSGRKPFETQYF,TGCGCCAGCAGCCTAACCGGGACTAGCGGGAGGAAGCCTTTCGAGACCCAGTACTTC
TRBJ2-1,TRBD2,TRBV5-1,NA,CASSSTGTSGRPQVF,TGCGCCAGCAGCAGTACCGGGACTAGCGGGAGGCCTCAGGTCTTC
TRBJ2-3,NA,TRBV27,NA,CASSFEATPRADTQYF,TGTGCCAGCAGTTTCGAAGCGACCCCCCGGGCAGATACGCAGTATTTT
TRBJ2-7,TRBD1,TRBV19,NA,CASSAMTGGIYEQYF,TGTGCCAGTAGTGCCATGACAGGGGGGATCTACGAGCAGTACTTC
TRBJ2-1,NA,TRBV19,once,CASSYGNYNEQFF,TGTGCCAGTAGTTACGGGAACTACAATGAGCAGTTCTTC
TRBJ1-2,TRBD1,TRBV19,NA,CASHDRGGGYTF,TGTGCCAGTCATGACAGGGGTGGAGGCTACACCTTC
TRBJ2-7,NA,TRBV5-5,once,CASSYRFSYEQYF,TGTGCCAGCAGCTACAGATTCTCCTACGAGCAGTACTTC
TRBJ1-4,NA,TRBV30,NA,CAWSGRDNEKLFF,TGTGCCTGGTCAGGGCGGGATAATGAAAAACTGTTTTTT
TRBJ2-1,NA,TRBV5-5,NA,CASTSRVSSYNEQFF,TGTGCCAGCACCTCCCGGGTTAGCTCCTACAATGAGCAGTTCTTC
TRBJ1-2,TRBD1,TRBV30,NA,CAWSHSTGADGYTF,TGTGCCTGGAGCCACTCGACAGGGGCTGATGGCTACACCTTC
TRBJ2-3,NA,TRBV6-5,once,CASSPLGGRTDTQYF,TGTGCCAGCAGCCCACTAGGAGGTCGGACAGATACGCAGTATTTT
TRBJ2-7,NA,TRBV3-1/TRBV3-2,NA,CASSQLNFGVAEQYF,TGTGCCAGCAGCCAATTAAATTTCGGGGTCGCCGAGCAGTACTTC
TRBJ1-1,NA,TRBV12-3/TRBV12-4,NA,CASSRDSDTEAFF,TGTGCCAGCAGTCGGGACTCGGACACTGAAGCTTTCTTT
TRBJ2-4,TRBD1,TRBV6-2/TRBV6-3,NA,CASSPGQGGVDIQYF,TGTGCCAGCAGCCCTGGACAGGGGGGTGTAGACATTCAGTACTTC
TRBJ2-2,TRBD2,TRBV9,few,CASSAGLAGTGELFF,TGTGCCAGCAGCGCCGGACTAGCGGGCACCGGGGAGCTGTTTTTT
TRBJ1-1,TRBD1,TRBV5-1,NA,CASSLGTGLATEAFF,TGCGCCAGCAGCCTGGGGACAGGGCTGGCCACTGAAGCTTTCTTT
TRBJ2-1,TRBD2,TRBV2,NA,CASSSGLAAYNEQFF,TGTGCCAGCAGTTCGGGACTAGCGGCTTACAATGAGCAGTTCTTC
TRBJ2-2,TRBD1,TRBV5-6,once,CASSLEGQPYTGELFF,TGTGCCAGCAGCTTAGAGGGACAGCCTTACACCGGGGAGCTGTTTTTT
TRBJ1-5,TRBD1,TRBV28,NA,CASSLRGQVQPQHF,TGTGCCAGCAGTTTAAGGGGACAGGTACAGCCCCAGCATTTT
TRBJ2-1,TRBD1,TRBV11-3,NA,CASNKGGAGNEQFF,TGTGCCAGCAACAAAGGGGGCGCCGGCAATGAGCAGTTCTTC
TRBJ2-1,TRBD2,TRBV7-9,NA,CASSLGSGTPYNEQFF,TGTGCCAGCAGCTTAGGTAGCGGGACTCCCTACAATGAGCAGTTCTTC
TRBJ2-3,NA,TRBV24-1,once,CATSDPVRVDTQYF,TGTGCCACCAGTGATCCGGTCCGCGTTGATACGCAGTATTTT
TRBJ1-6,TRBD1,TRBV7-8,few,CASSIPRGLNSPLHF,TGTGCCAGCAGCATTCCCAGGGGGCTTAATTCACCCCTCCACTTT
TRBJ2-1,NA,TRBV4-1,NA,CASSQEGWGVKYNEQFF,TGCGCCAGCAGCCAAGAGGGCTGGGGGGTGAAGTACAATGAGCAGTTCTTC
TRBJ2-3,TRBD1,TRBV10-3,NA,CAIRSAGTGSTDTQYF,TGTGCCATCAGGAGCGCCGGGACAGGTAGCACAGATACGCAGTATTTT
TRBJ2-5,TRBD1,TRBV5-1,NA,CASSFGTGGEETQYF,TGCGCCAGCAGCTTCGGGACAGGGGGCGAAGAGACCCAGTACTTC
TRBJ1-1,TRBD1,TRBV18,NA,CASSPPGQGAGSTEAFF,TGTGCCAGCTCACCACCGGGTCAGGGGGCGGGGAGCACTGAAGCTTTCTTT
TRBJ2-5,TRBD2,TRBV30,once,CAWSVGGETQYF,TGTGCCTGGAGTGTGGGGGGGGAGACCCAGTACTTC
TRBJ2-2,NA,TRBV5-4,NA,CASSRVGTRNTGELFF,TGTGCCAGCAGCCGTGTGGGGACTCGGAACACCGGGGAGCTGTTTTTT
TRBJ2-4,TRBD2,TRBV5-6,NA,CASSDGLAVKNIQYF,TGTGCCAGCAGCGACGGACTAGCGGTCAAAAACATTCAGTACTTC
TRBJ1-6,TRBD1,TRBV6-1,NA,CASSEPTGLNSPLHF,TGTGCCAGCAGTGAGCCGACAGGGCTAAATTCACCCCTCCACTTT
TRBJ2-2,TRBD2,TRBV2,NA,CASIREGTGELFF,TGTGCCAGCATCAGGGAGGGCACCGGGGAGCTGTTTTTT
TRBJ2-1,TRBD2,TRBV28,NA,CASLYTGTSGNEQFF,TGTGCCAGCCTATATACCGGGACTAGCGGGAATGAGCAGTTCTTC
TRBJ1-2,NA,TRBV30,NA,CAWRPGQVGYTF,TGTGCCTGGAGACCAGGGCAGGTTGGCTACACCTTC
TRBJ2-2,NA,TRBV24-1,NA,CATSDPGQNTGELFF,TGTGCCACCAGTGATCCGGGACAAAACACCGGGGAGCTGTTTTTT
TRBJ2-7,NA,TRBV6-5,NA,CASSTHPYAEQYF,TGTGCCAGCAGTACCCATCCCTACGCGGAGCAGTACTTC
TRBJ2-7,TRBD2,TRBV5-1,NA,CASSLGLAGASYEQYF,TGCGCCAGCAGCCTAGGACTAGCGGGAGCCTCCTACGAGCAGTACTTC
TRBJ2-2,NA,TRBV6-5,NA,CASLVRINTGELFF,TGTGCCAGCCTCGTCAGAATTAACACCGGGGAGCTGTTTTTT
TRBJ2-1,NA,TRBV11-3,NA,CASSLVSVGNEQFF,TGTGCCAGCAGCTTAGTGAGTGTCGGCAATGAGCAGTTCTTC
TRBJ2-1,TRBD1,TRBV27,NA,CATAARGLSSYNEQFF,TGTGCCACGGCGGCTAGGGGGCTGAGCTCCTACAATGAGCAGTTCTTC
TRBJ2-2,TRBD1,TRBV27,NA,CASSPKGQGIVGTGELFF,TGTGCCAGCAGTCCCAAGGGACAGGGGATTGTCGGCACCGGGGAGCTGTTTTTT
TRBJ2-1,TRBD1,TRBV19,NA,CASSGQGASEQFF,TGTGCCAGTAGTGGACAGGGTGCCTCTGAGCAGTTCTTC
TRBJ2-1,TRBD1,TRBV28,NA,CASTLPGGFSYNEQFF,TGTGCCAGCACTCTCCCAGGGGGCTTTTCCTACAATGAGCAGTTCTTC
TRBJ1-2,TRBD1,TRBV29-1,NA,CSVQGGYGYTF,TGCAGCGTACAGGGGGGCTATGGCTACACCTTC
TRBJ2-6,NA,TRBV3-1/TRBV3-2,NA,CASSSNERANVLTF,TGTGCCAGCAGCTCTAACGAGAGGGCCAACGTCCTGACTTTC
TRBJ2-1,NA,TRBV3-1/TRBV3-2,NA,CASSTSLGANEQFF,TGTGCCAGCAGCACCTCCCTTGGAGCCAATGAGCAGTTCTTC
TRBJ1-1,TRBD1,TRBV7-2,NA,CASSPRQGMSTEAFF,TGTGCCAGCAGCCCTAGACAGGGAATGAGCACTGAAGCTTTCTTT
TRBJ1-2,NA,TRBV10-1,NA,CASVLPADYGYTF,TGCGCCAGCGTACTACCGGCGGATTATGGCTACACCTTC
TRBJ2-7,NA,TRBV7-8,NA,CASSSGRPYEQYF,TGTGCCAGCAGCTCCGGGAGACCCTACGAGCAGTACTTC
TRBJ2-3,TRBD1,TRBV14,few,CASSHYSGTGGADTQYF,TGTGCCAGCAGCCACTACTCCGGGACAGGTGGTGCAGATACGCAGTATTTT
TRBJ2-1,NA,TRBV4-1,NA,CASSQGPSSGNEQFF,TGCGCCAGCAGCCAAGGGCCCAGTTCTGGCAATGAGCAGTTCTTC
TRBJ2-3,TRBD2,TRBV11-3,NA,CASSQAGGTDTQYF,TGTGCCAGCAGCCAAGCGGGAGGCACAGATACGCAGTATTTT